Following are 17 T cell receptor beta chains from one sample sequenced in a study of blood T cell repertoires in COVID-19. Sequencing used immunoSEQ multiplex PCR; TCRdb keeps in-frame clones, though not all of them. The table records 150,000 to 200,000 clones, about 75% of them present only once. The sample taken for sequencing was peripheral blood. The receptors were sampled from a woman aged 70-85 years with acute or convalescent COVID-19.

The chain joins TRBV19 to TRBJ1-2; TRBD1 matches at 8 bases. Germline trimming cut 6 bases from V and 10 bases from J; bases unmatched to any gene: 13. The CDR3 has 14 amino acids. Germline-derived CDR1 and CDR2 are LNHDA and SQIVND (reference sequence). CDR3 nucleotide sequence: TGTGCCAGTAGGTCCGGACAGGGATCTTGGTCCTACACCTTC. It encodes CASRSGQGSWSYTF.

V usage is TRBV10-3 and J usage is TRBJ2-7; TRBD1 matches at 7 bases. Trimming took 4 bases from V and 2 from J; bases not matched to a gene: 5. CDR1 ENHRY and CDR2 SYGVKD come from the germline V gene. The CDR3 extends over 14 amino acids. This CDR3 is CAISGRDSTYEQYF. The CDR3, as DNA: TGTGCCATCAGTGGCCGGGACAGCACCTACGAGCAGTACTTC.

J is TRBJ2-1 and V is TRBV15; D gene ambiguous. Trimming removed 3 bases at V and 4 bases at J, with 13 bases between. The CDR3 consists of 15 residues. Per the germline V gene, CDR1 is LNHNV and CDR2 is YYDKDF (reference sequence). CDR3 in DNA: TGTGCCACCAGCAGGACTTCCATTAGTTACAATGAGCAGTTCTTC. Amino acid sequence: CATSRTSISYNEQFF.

This clone has a handful of counts. The chain employs TRBV18 and TRBJ1-5, with 7 bases identical to TRBD1. The CDR3 extends over 15 amino acids. V lost 5 bases and J lost 0; bases outside the gene matches: 4. Per germline, CDR1 KGHSH and CDR2 LQKENI. The CDR3 nucleotides read TGTGCCAGCTCATCGGGACAGTATAGCAATCAGCCCCAGCATTTT. Protein product: CASSSGQYSNQPQHF.

CDR3: CASSLAPPPDEKLFF. The DNA for the CDR3 is TGCGCCAGCAGCTTGGCCCCTCCACCGGATGAAAAACTGTTTTTT. The V call is TRBV5-1, the J call TRBJ1-4; D not certain. The CDR3 is 15 amino acids. Germline CDR1 SGHRS, CDR2 YFSETQ. Trimming pared 0 bases from V and 6 bases from J, leaving 12 bases between.

The rearrangement uses TRBV2 and TRBJ1-2; the D is unclear. The CDR3 extends over 13 amino acids. Germline V CDR1 and CDR2: SNHLY, FYNNEI. V was trimmed by 6 bases and J by 5 bases, leaving 13 bases between them. The DNA for the CDR3 is TGTGCCAGCAGACAGAACCAACTTTATGGCTACACCTTC. Translation gives CASRQNQLYGYTF. The full variable domain, its missing parts supplied by reference TRBV2 and TRBJ1-2, is EPEVTQTPSHQVTQMGQEVILRCVPISNHLYFYWYRQILGQKVEFLVSFYNNEISEKSEIFDDQFSVERPDGSNFTLKIRSTKLEDSAMYFCASRQNQLYGYTFGSGTRLTVV.

The chain uses TRBV2 and TRBJ2-7; a weak D match, TRBD2 (6 bases). Germline lookup yields CDR1 SNHLY and CDR2 FYNNEI. Deletions cut 6 bases from V and 3 bases from J, with 15 bases between. CDR3 size: 14 residues. CDR3: CASRNLARDYEQYF. As DNA, the CDR3 is TGTGCCAGCAGGAACCTAGCGCGAGACTACGAGCAGTACTTC. The whole variable domain, remainder taken from reference TRBV2 and TRBJ2-7, is EPEVTQTPSHQVTQMGQEVILRCVPISNHLYFYWYRQILGQKVEFLVSFYNNEISEKSEIFDDQFSVERPDGSNFTLKIRSTKLEDSAMYFCASRNLARDYEQYFGPGTRLTVT.

The chain combines TRBV30 with TRBJ1-5; 7 bases agree with TRBD1. CDR3 length: 16 amino acids. Germline CDR1 GTSNPN, CDR2 SVGIG (reference sequence). Trimming took 3 bases from V and 6 from J; bases not matched to a gene: 14. The CDR3 is CAWSPRADRDFQPQHF. The DNA of the CDR3 is TGTGCCTGGAGCCCTCGGGCCGACAGGGACTTTCAGCCCCAGCATTTT.

The rearrangement links TRBV5-4 to TRBJ1-2, with TRBD1 matching 7 bases. The junction had 0 bases not matched to a gene; V was cut back by 0 bases and J by 4 bases. Looked up from germline, CDR1 is SGHNT and CDR2 is YYREEE (reference sequence). CDR3 length equals 13 residues. CDR3 coding DNA: TGTGCCAGCAGCTTGGGGACAGGCTATGGCTACACCTTC. Translation gives CASSLGTGYGYTF.

V is TRBV6-6 and J is TRBJ2-7, with a possible D match to TRBD2 (6 bases). This CDR3 comprises 15 residues. Germline V gives CDR1 MNHNY, CDR2 SVGAGI (reference sequence). The V and J ends lost 6 bases and 2 bases respectively, with 17 bases between them. CDR3 region: CASRPPGGGAYEQYF. CDR3 nucleotides: TGTGCCAGCAGACCACCCGGGGGAGGAGCCTACGAGCAGTACTTC.

The chain links TRBV5-5 to TRBJ2-3, with 7 bases matching TRBD2. V gave up 3 bases and J gave up 5 bases; unmatched junction bases: 3. CDR1 SGHKS and CDR2 YYEKEE come from the germline V gene (reference sequence). This CDR3 comprises 13 residues. In nucleotides, the CDR3 is TGTGCCAGCAGCTCGTTAGCGGGAGATACGCAGTATTTT. Translated, it gives CASSSLAGDTQYF.

This clone was observed a few times. This chain uses TRBV7-8 with TRBJ2-7; TRBD1 agrees at 9 bases. Germline V CDR1 and CDR2: SGHVS, FQNEAQ. Unmatched junction bases numbered 4, after V lost 5 bases and J lost 2 bases. There are 14 residues in the CDR3. CDR3 DNA sequence: TGTGCCAGCAGCGGATGGGACAGGGCCTACGAGCAGTACTTC. Encoded protein: CASSGWDRAYEQYF.

The chain joins TRBV15 to TRBJ1-5; D remains ambiguous. CDR1 and CDR2 from the germline V gene are LNHNV and YYDKDF (reference sequence). Trimming shortened V by 0 bases and J by 2 bases, and 2 bases separated the two germline ends. CDR3 size: 13 residues. The CDR3 region is CATSRDGNQPQHF. The CDR3, as DNA: TGTGCCACCAGCAGAGACGGCAATCAGCCCCAGCATTTT.

This clone was detected a few times. The genes are TRBV2 and TRBJ2-3, with D perhaps TRBD2 (5 bases). Germline CDR1 reads SNHLY; CDR2 reads FYNNEI. CDR3 length: 14 residues. V was pared by 7 bases and J by 1 base, with 12 bases between. CDR3 in DNA: TGTGCCAGCAAAGTGACCGGGGGCACAGATACGCAGTATTTT. Its translation is CASKVTGGTDTQYF.

The chain links TRBV4-1 to TRBJ1-2; 9 positions agree with TRBD1. V dropped 4 bases and J dropped 2; count of bases not matched to a gene: 8. Germline-derived CDR1 and CDR2 are MGHRA and YSYEKL. CDR3 length equals 16 residues. This chain's CDR3 is CASSPAGQGRNYGYTF. The CDR3 DNA sequence: TGCGCCAGCAGCCCCGCTGGACAGGGGAGAAACTATGGCTACACCTTC.

The V and J genes are TRBV10-3 and TRBJ1-5, with D perhaps matching TRBD1 (5 bases). From germline, CDR1 is ENHRY and CDR2 SYGVKD. There are 12 residues in the CDR3. The germline V and J ends were trimmed by 8 bases and 7 bases, with 12 bases remaining between them. The CDR3 reads CAIGEGVQPQHF. DNA of the CDR3: TGTGCCATCGGGGAAGGGGTCCAGCCCCAGCATTTT.

In this sample, this clone turned up once. The chain recombines TRBV5-4 with TRBJ2-7, with a weak D call TRBD1 (5 bases). This CDR3 spans 14 amino acids. Germline V gene data show CDR1 as SGHNT and CDR2 as YYREEE (reference sequence). Trimming took off 3 bases at V and 6 bases at J, with 16 bases between the two ends. CDR3 nucleotides: TGTGCCAGCAGCTCCCCGTGGGGCCTTCGCGAGCAGTACTTC. It codes for CASSSPWGLREQYF.